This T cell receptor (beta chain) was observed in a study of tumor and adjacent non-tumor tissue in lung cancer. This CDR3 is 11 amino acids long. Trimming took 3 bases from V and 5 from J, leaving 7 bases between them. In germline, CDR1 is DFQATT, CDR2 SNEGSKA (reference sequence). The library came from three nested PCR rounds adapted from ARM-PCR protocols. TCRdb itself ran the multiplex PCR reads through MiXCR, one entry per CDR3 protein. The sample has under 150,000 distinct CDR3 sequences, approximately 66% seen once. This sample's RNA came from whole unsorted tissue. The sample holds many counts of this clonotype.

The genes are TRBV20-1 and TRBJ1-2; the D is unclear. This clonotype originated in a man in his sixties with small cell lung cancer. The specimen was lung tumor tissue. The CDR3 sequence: CSASGKYGYTF. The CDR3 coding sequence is TGCAGTGCTAGCGGGAAATATGGCTACACCTTC.